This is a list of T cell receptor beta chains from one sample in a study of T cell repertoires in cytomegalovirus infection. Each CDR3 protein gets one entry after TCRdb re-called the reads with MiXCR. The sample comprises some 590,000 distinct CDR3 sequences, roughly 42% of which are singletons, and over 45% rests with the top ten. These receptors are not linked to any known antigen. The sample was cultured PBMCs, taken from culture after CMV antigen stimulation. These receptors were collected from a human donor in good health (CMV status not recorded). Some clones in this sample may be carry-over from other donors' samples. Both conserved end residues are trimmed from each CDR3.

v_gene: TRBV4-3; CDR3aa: ASSQVEQGYDEKLF
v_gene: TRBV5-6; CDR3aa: ASSLVGQTDYEQY
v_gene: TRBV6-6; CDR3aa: ASSGMGQGFYEQY
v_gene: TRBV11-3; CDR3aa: ASSLDRAGELF
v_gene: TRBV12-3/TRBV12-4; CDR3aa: ASSFQRGSYNEQF
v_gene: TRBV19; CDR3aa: ASSPHRALAGAQY
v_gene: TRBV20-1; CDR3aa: SARDLMGKGLF
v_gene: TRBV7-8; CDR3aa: ASSQRFRETQY
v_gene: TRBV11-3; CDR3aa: ASSLHGGGGNVLT
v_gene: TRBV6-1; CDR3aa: ASSEALRGGAFGDTQY
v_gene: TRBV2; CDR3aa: ASRDAVYQETQY
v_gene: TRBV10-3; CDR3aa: AISGGQGLAGELF
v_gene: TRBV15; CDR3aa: ATSLGTVHQPQH
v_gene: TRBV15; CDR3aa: ATSRDSSRGRGYT
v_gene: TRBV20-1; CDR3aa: SASLSPYYEQY
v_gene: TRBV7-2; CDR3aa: ASSPTSGPLYEQY
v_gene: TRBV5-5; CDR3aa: ASSRGQGVSNQPQH
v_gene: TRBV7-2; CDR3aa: ASSFRPLGLAGEEGTDTQY
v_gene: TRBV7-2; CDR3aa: ASSPDRNTIY
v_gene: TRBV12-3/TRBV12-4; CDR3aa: ASSLRVRQLNYGYT
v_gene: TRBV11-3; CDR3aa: ASSLDRSTVVKA
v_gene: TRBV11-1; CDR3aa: ASSLAGTAYNSPLH
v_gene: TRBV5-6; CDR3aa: ASSWGDRSTQY
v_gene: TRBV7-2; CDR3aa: ASSFKGPLEQF
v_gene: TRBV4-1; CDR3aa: ASSQLGISGANVLT
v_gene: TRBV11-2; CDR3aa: ASSFYQGAGDTQY
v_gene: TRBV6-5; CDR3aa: ASRTSGGNQETQY
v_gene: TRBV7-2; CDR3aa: ASSHIRTGAGPGNQPQH
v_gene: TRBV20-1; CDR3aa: SANELALDTQY
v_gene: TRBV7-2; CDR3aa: ASSLNSGAPTQY
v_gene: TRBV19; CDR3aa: ASSGGTENTEAF
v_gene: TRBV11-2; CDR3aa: ASSLSGRWWGGKETQY
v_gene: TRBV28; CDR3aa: ASSPGTSLPEQY
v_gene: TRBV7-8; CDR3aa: ASSPTDGFRDEQF
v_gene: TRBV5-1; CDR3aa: ASSPRRRGQETQY
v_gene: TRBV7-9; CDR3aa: ASGRGSYNEQF
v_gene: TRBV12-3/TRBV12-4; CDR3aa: ASSLGRYANYGYT
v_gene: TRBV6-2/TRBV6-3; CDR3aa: ASSLPGLAGEVHEQY
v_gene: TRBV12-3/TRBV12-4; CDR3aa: ASSVDRIYGYT
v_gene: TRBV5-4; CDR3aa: ASSLGTQGAF
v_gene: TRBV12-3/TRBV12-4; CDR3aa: ASSSGKLDYT
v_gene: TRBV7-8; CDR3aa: ASSLGRTSPRGGNEQF
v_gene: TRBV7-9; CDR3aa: ASSLGGIGQPQH
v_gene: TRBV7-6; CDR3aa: ASSFGPRLAGVNEQF
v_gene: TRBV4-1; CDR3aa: ASSQEVDGSYNEQF
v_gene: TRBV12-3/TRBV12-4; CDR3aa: ASSFDTSNEKLF
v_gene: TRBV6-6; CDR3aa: ASSYPGYLETQY